These 21 T cell receptor beta chains share one sample of origin, sequenced in a study of immune characterization of retroperitoneal liposarcoma. TCRdb used MiXCR to reprocess the PCR reads, holding one entry per CDR3 protein. Here the sample spans about 10,000 distinct CDR3 sequences, approximately 30% being singletons. The sample consisted of tumor tissue. The source of these receptors is a male donor with retroperitoneal liposarcoma.

A remark on this clonotype: This may be a read error, as it is one base from a much larger clone. The rearrangement uses TRBV7-2 and TRBJ2-1; D is ambiguous. Germline V CDR1 and CDR2: SGHTA, FQGNSA. CDR3 size: 11 residues. V lost 8 bases to trimming and J lost 10 bases, with 12 bases between them. Written as DNA, the CDR3 is TGTGCCAGCCGAACTTCCTACGAGCAGTTCTTC. Protein sequence: CASRTSYEQFF. The whole variable domain, remainder taken from reference TRBV7-2 and TRBJ2-1, is GAGVSQSPSNKVTEKGKDVELRCDPISGHTALYWYRQSLGQGLEFLIYFQGNSAPDKSGLPSDRFSAERTGGSVSTLTIQRTQQEDSAVYLCASRTSYEQFFGPGTRLTVL.

This clonotype was detected a few times. The rearrangement joins TRBV25-1 to TRBJ2-1; 11 nucleotides align to TRBD2. CDR1 is MGHDK, CDR2 SYGVNS, per germline. The CDR3 has 16 amino acids. After removal of 7 bases from V and 13 bases from J, the junction contained 18 bases not matched to a gene. This CDR3 reads CASISPQTSGTQTQFF. Written as DNA, the CDR3 is TGTGCCAGCATTTCACCCCAGACTAGCGGGACGCAGACCCAGTTCTTC.

The genes are TRBV12-3 or TRBV12-4 and TRBJ1-2, with D maybe TRBD1 (5 bases). This CDR3 is built from 13 residues. Trimming took off 6 bases at V and 2 bases at J, with 10 bases between the two ends. CDR3 protein: CASSPRVNYGYTF. As DNA, the CDR3 is TGTGCCAGCAGCCCCAGGGTAAACTATGGCTACACCTTC.

This clonotype is medium-sized within its sample. The chain carries TRBV12-3 or TRBV12-4 and TRBJ2-2, with 7 bases that match TRBD1. Germline trimming cut 5 bases from V and 7 bases from J; bases unmatched to any gene: 10. CDR3 length: 15 amino acids. The CDR3 DNA reads as TGTGCCAGCAGTGAGTTACAGGGACAGTTCGGGGAGCTGTTTTTT. This translates into CASSELQGQFGELFF.

As to this clonotype: A much bigger clone sits one base away, suggesting this may be a read error. J is TRBJ1-5 and V is TRBV7-2; 8 nucleotides line up with TRBD1. The V gene end was trimmed by 11 bases and the J gene end by 2 bases; junction bases not matched to a gene: 14. Germline CDR1 and CDR2: SGHTA and FQGNSA. The CDR3 sequence is 16 residues long. The CDR3 spells CAGTTQGGLGNQPQHF. CDR3 DNA: TGTGCCGGCACCACACAGGGGGGGCTGGGCAATCAGCCCCAGCATTTT.

This chain connects TRBV11-3 to TRBJ2-1; possible D gene TRBD2, 5 bases. There are 13 residues in the CDR3. Germline CDR1 SGHNT, CDR2 YENEEA. V lost 5 bases, J lost 15 bases, and 20 bases lay in between. As DNA, the CDR3 is TGTGCCAGCAGCACAGCCTCCGGAGGCGATTCGTTCTTC. This encodes CASSTASGGDSFF.

The chain recombines TRBV6-1 with TRBJ1-2, with no clear D. The CDR3 runs to 16 residues. V was clipped by 1 base and J by 4 bases, with 16 bases between them. Germline V gene sequence: CDR1 MNHNS, CDR2 SASEGT. CDR3 DNA sequence: TGTGCCAGCAGTGAAGAACCCGGCCACCCCTCCTATGGCTACACCTTC. It is translated as CASSEEPGHPSYGYTF.

Worth noting for this clonotype: This may come from a read error, since a much larger clone is one base off. The gene calls are TRBV6-1 and TRBJ1-6, with D possibly TRBD1 on 5 matching bases. The ends were cut back, 5 bases at V and 6 bases at J, with 17 bases in the middle. The CDR3 is 16 amino acids. Germline CDR1 is MNHNS and CDR2 is SASEGT. DNA of the CDR3: TGTGCCAGCAGTTCTGTCCGGGACGAGGGTAATTCACCCCTCCACTTT. Encoded protein: CASSSVRDEGNSPLHF.

This clonotype appeared a single time. J is TRBJ2-1 and V is TRBV25-1; D is unresolved. V lost 1 base and J lost 7, with 17 bases in between. Germline V lookup: CDR1 MGHDK, CDR2 SYGVNS. The length of the CDR3 is 16 residues. The CDR3 region is CASSESGPSTPNEQFF. DNA of the CDR3: TGTGCCAGCAGTGAATCGGGCCCAAGCACCCCTAATGAGCAGTTCTTC.

The chain uses TRBV12-3 or TRBV12-4 and TRBJ2-5; D is unresolved. The J call may be mistaken, given a closer DNA end match to TRBJ2-7. CDR3 length: 12 residues. Here the CDR3 DNA reads TGTGCCAGCAGTCTATCCCCCTACGAGCAGTACTTC. Amino acids: CASSLSPYEQYF.

By share of the sample, this clonotype is medium-sized. This rearrangement joins TRBV7-8 to TRBJ2-5; tentatively, D is TRBD1 or TRBD2 (5 bases each). CDR1 is SGHVS and CDR2 is FQNEAQ in the germline V gene. V gave up 3 bases and J gave up 3 bases, with 20 bases separating them. The length of the CDR3 is 17 residues. The CDR3 region has the DNA TGTGCCAGCAGCTTGGGACCAACTCCCACTGAGAAAGAGACCCAGTACTTC. Residues: CASSLGPTPTEKETQYF.

This clonotype appeared many times. This rearrangement joins TRBV6-1 to TRBJ2-3; 8 positions match TRBD2. Germline V lookup: CDR1 MNHNS, CDR2 SASEGT. Trimming took 6 bases from V and 0 from J; bases not matched to a gene: 11. The CDR3 covers 17 residues. The CDR3, as DNA: TGTGCCAGCAGGCGATGGGCTAGCGGGTTTAGCACAGATACGCAGTATTTT. Protein: CASRRWASGFSTDTQYF.

The V gene is TRBV6-1, the J gene TRBJ2-5; 11 bases agree with TRBD1. The tail of the sequence fits TRBJ2-1 better, so the J call may be wrong. Germline lookup yields CDR1 MNHNS and CDR2 SASEGT. The CDR3 spans 13 residues. CDR3 loop: CASSRDRGVSQFF. Here the CDR3 DNA reads TGTGCCAGCAGTAGGGACAGGGGGGTGTCACAGTTCTTC.

This clonotype was seen at least ten times. The V call is TRBV6-1, the J call TRBJ2-1; perhaps D is TRBD1 or TRBD2 (6 bases each). CDR3 length equals 15 residues. The ends were cut back, 8 bases at V and 10 bases at J, with 24 bases in the middle. Germline loops: CDR1 MNHNS, CDR2 SASEGT. The chain's CDR3 is CASSGQGSGEDEQFF. The CDR3 region has the DNA TGTGCCAGCTCGGGGCAAGGGTCAGGGGAGGACGAGCAGTTCTTC.

This clonotype rates as medium-sized (0.01 to 0.1%). The chain links TRBV7-6 to TRBJ2-5; D may be TRBD2 (5 bases). Germline V lookup: CDR1 SGHVS, CDR2 FNYEAQ. The germline V and J ends were trimmed by 5 bases and 4 bases, with 11 bases remaining between them. This CDR3 has 13 residues. The CDR3 loop is CASSRTGSETQYF. For the CDR3, the DNA is TGTGCCAGCAGCAGGACGGGGTCAGAGACCCAGTACTTC. Full variable domain (remainder filled in from reference TRBV7-6 and TRBJ2-5): GAGVSQSPRYKVTKRGQDVALRCDPISGHVSLYWYRQALGQGPEFLTYFNYEAQQDKSGLPNDRFSAERPEGSISTLTIQRTEQRDSAMYRCASSRTGSETQYFGPGTRLLVL.

In its sample, this clonotype is medium-sized. This chain joins TRBV6-6 and TRBJ2-1; no firm D call. Gene TRBJ2-7 matches the end of the DNA better, so the J call may be wrong. Germline lookup yields CDR1 MNHNY and CDR2 SVGAGI (reference sequence). The CDR3 has 16 amino acids. The CDR3 region has the DNA TGTGCCAGCAGTTACTTGGCTGAGTCGGCTTACAATGAGCAGTACTTC. Encoded protein: CASSYLAESAYNEQYF.

The V gene is TRBV6-1, the J gene TRBJ2-3; 10 bases line up with TRBD2. In germline, CDR1 is MNHNS, CDR2 SASEGT. Trimming at V came to 0 bases and at J to 2 bases, leaving 8 bases not matched to a gene. The CDR3 runs 18 residues. The CDR3 reads CASSEALAGVTFTDTQYF. As DNA, the CDR3 is TGTGCCAGCAGTGAAGCTCTAGCGGGGGTCACTTTCACAGATACGCAGTATTTT.

V gene TRBV7-2 combines with J gene TRBJ2-7; D is unresolved. The CDR3 contains 14 residues. CDR1 is SGHTA, CDR2 FQGNSA, per germline. Between the trimmed V and J ends, which lost 1 base and 4 bases, there was a span of 11 bases. CDR3 in amino acids: CASSLVVGKYEQYF. The CDR3 DNA follows: TGTGCCAGCAGCTTAGTTGTGGGCAAGTACGAGCAGTACTTC.

The chain is built from TRBV11-3 and TRBJ2-5; TRBD1 aligns across 7 bases. The DNA end lines up better with TRBJ2-7; the J call may be wrong. CDR1 and CDR2 from the germline V gene are SGHNT and YENEEA. CDR3 length: 17 amino acids. CDR3 sequence reads: CASSFSSPTGAGYEQYF. DNA of the CDR3: TGTGCCAGCAGCTTCTCATCCCCCACAGGGGCAGGCTACGAGCAGTACTTC.

The V gene is TRBV6-6, the J gene TRBJ2-5; the D is unclear. Germline values: CDR1 MNHNY, CDR2 SVGAGI (reference sequence). V lost 8 bases, J lost 0 bases, and 10 bases lay in between. The CDR3 covers 13 residues. For the CDR3, the DNA is TGTGCCAGCTCGCGGAGCTACCAAGAGACCCAGTACTTC. Translated: CASSRSYQETQYF.

This clonotype was observed a handful of times. The CDR3 region has the DNA TGTGCCAGCAGCTTAGCCAGCTCAAGCTCCTACAATGAGCAGTACTTC. Translating gives CASSLASSSSYNEQYF. The chain links TRBV7-2 to TRBJ2-4; D is ambiguous. Germline V gene sequence: CDR1 SGHTA, CDR2 FQGNSA. The CDR3 loop spans 16 amino acids. The germline V and J ends were trimmed by 0 bases and 13 bases, with 22 bases remaining between them.